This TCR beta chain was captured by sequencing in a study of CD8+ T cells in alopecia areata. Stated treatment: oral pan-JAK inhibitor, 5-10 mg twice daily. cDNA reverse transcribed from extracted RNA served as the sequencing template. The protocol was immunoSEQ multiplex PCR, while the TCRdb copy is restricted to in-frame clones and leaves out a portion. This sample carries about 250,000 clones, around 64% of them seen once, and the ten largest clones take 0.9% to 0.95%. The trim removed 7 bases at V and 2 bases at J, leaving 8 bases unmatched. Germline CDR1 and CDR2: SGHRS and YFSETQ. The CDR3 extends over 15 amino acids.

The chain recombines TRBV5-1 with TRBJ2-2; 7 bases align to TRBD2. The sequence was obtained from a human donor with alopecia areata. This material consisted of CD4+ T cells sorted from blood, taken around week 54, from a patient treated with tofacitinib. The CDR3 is CASRFREGNTGELFF. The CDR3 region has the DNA TGCGCCAGCCGATTCAGGGAGGGTAACACCGGGGAGCTGTTTTTT.